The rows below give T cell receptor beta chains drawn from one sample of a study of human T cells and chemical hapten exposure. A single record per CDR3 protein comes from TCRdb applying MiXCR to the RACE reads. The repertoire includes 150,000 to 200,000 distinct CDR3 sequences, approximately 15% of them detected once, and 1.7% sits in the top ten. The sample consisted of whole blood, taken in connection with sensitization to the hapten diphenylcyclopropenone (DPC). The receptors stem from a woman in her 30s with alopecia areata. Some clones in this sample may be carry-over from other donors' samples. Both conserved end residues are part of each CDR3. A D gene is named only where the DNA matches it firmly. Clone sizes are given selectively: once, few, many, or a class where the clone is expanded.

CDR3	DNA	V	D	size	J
CSARTPRGVSTDTQYF	TGCAGTGCTAGAACCCCCCGCGGGGTTAGCACAGATACGCAGTATTTT	TRBV20-1	NA	many	TRBJ2-3
CASSLPGTSINEQFF	TGTGCCAGCAGCTTACCCGGGACCTCCATCAATGAGCAGTTCTTC	TRBV5-6	NA	many	TRBJ2-1
CASSQLSGGQETQYF	TGTGCCAGCAGCCAACTCAGCGGGGGTCAAGAGACCCAGTACTTC	TRBV7-3	TRBD2	few	TRBJ2-5
CASSFKGRTDAFF	TGTGCCAGCAGTTTTAAGGGCCGGACTGACGCTTTCTTT	TRBV28	NA	NA	TRBJ1-1
CASSPRTGEAFF	TGTGCCAGCAGCCCCCGGACGGGTGAAGCTTTCTTT	TRBV11-3	NA	many	TRBJ1-1
CSGVAFAREFDTQYF	TGCAGCGGCGTGGCGTTTGCCAGGGAGTTCGATACGCAGTATTTT	TRBV29-1	NA	few	TRBJ2-3
CASSEVDRAYYNEQFF	TGTGCCAGCAGTGAGGTTGACAGGGCCTATTACAATGAGCAGTTCTTC	TRBV2	TRBD1	few	TRBJ2-1
CASSQSLAGISYEQYF	TGCGCCAGCAGCCAGTCGCTAGCGGGGATATCCTACGAGCAGTACTTC	TRBV4-3	TRBD2	few	TRBJ2-7
CASSPQGQGRETQYF	TGTGCCAGCAGTCCCCAAGGACAGGGAAGGGAGACCCAGTACTTC	TRBV9	TRBD1	NA	TRBJ2-5
CASSPEGLAYNEQFF	TGTGCCAGCTCACCGGAGGGACTAGCTTACAATGAGCAGTTCTTC	TRBV18	TRBD2	few	TRBJ2-1
CASSQGGRGSNEQFF	TGCGCCAGCAGCCAAGGAGGCAGGGGGTCCAATGAGCAGTTCTTC	TRBV4-3	TRBD1	NA	TRBJ2-1
CASSLEDPAYGYTF	TGTGCCAGCAGCTTGGAGGACCCGGCCTATGGCTACACCTTC	TRBV7-9	NA	few	TRBJ1-2
CASSYSGPYYGYTF	TGTGCCAGCAGTTACTCAGGACCCTACTATGGCTACACCTTC	TRBV6-2/TRBV6-3	NA	many	TRBJ1-2
CASSPDRGPTDTQYF	TGTGCCAGCAGTCCAGACAGGGGGCCCACAGATACGCAGTATTTT	TRBV12-3/TRBV12-4	TRBD1	NA	TRBJ2-3
CASSLENTHTDTQYF	TGTGCCAGCAGTTTAGAGAATACCCACACAGATACGCAGTATTTT	TRBV12-3/TRBV12-4	NA	NA	TRBJ2-3
CASSFRSF	TGTGCCAGCAGCTTTCGGTCTTTT	TRBV7-2	NA	NA	TRBJ1-4
CASSPSTGGYGELFF	TGTGCCAGCAGTCCATCGACAGGGGGCTACGGGGAGCTGTTTTTT	TRBV12-3/TRBV12-4	TRBD1	once	TRBJ2-2
CATRGDVQPQHF	TGTGCCACCAGAGGGGATGTTCAGCCCCAGCATTTT	TRBV6-2/TRBV6-3	NA	many	TRBJ1-5
CASNRGGVPNTGELFF	TGTGCCAGCAACAGGGGGGGAGTTCCGAACACCGGGGAGCTGTTTTTT	TRBV6-5	NA	NA	TRBJ2-2
CASSQVGPGQGREKLFF	TGCGCCAGCAGCCAAGTTGGTCCGGGACAGGGAAGGGAAAAACTGTTTTTT	TRBV4-3	TRBD1	few	TRBJ1-4
CASSFGLSNTGELFF	TGTGCCAGCAGCTTTGGACTCTCGAACACCGGGGAGCTGTTTTTT	TRBV7-3	NA	NA	TRBJ2-2
CRGGREDYGYTF	TGCAGGGGGGGCAGGGAGGACTATGGCTACACCTTC	TRBV20-1	NA	many	TRBJ1-2
CASSPPGDYYNEQFF	TGTGCCAGCTCACCACCAGGGGACTACTACAATGAGCAGTTCTTC	TRBV18	TRBD2	NA	TRBJ2-1
CASSLRTGENTEAFF	TGTGCCAGCAGTCTTAGGACAGGGGAAAACACTGAAGCTTTCTTT	TRBV6-1	TRBD1	NA	TRBJ1-1
CSVATGGETQYF	TGCAGCGTTGCGACAGGGGGAGAGACCCAGTACTTC	TRBV29-1	TRBD1	few	TRBJ2-5
CASSPSDRFPTLHF	TGTGCCAGCAGCCCATCGGACCGGTTCCCCACCCTCCACTTT	TRBV28	NA	NA	TRBJ1-6
CGGRGGESGYTF	TGTGGGGGACGAGGGGGAGAGTCTGGCTACACCTTC	TRBV2	NA	many	TRBJ1-2
CASSRDSRTGELFF	TGTGCCAGCAGCCGGGACAGTCGAACCGGGGAGCTGTTTTTT	TRBV6-5	TRBD1	NA	TRBJ2-2
CASSLAVGTGNTEAFF	TGTGCCAGCAGCTTGGCTGTTGGGACAGGGAACACTGAAGCTTTCTTT	TRBV5-5	TRBD1	NA	TRBJ1-1
CASSTTSGSQPQHF	TGTGCCAGCAGTACCACATCCGGGAGTCAGCCCCAGCATTTT	TRBV28	NA	NA	TRBJ1-5
CASSLEADTGELFF	TGCGCCAGCAGCTTGGAGGCGGATACCGGGGAGCTGTTTTTT	TRBV5-1	NA	NA	TRBJ2-2
CSARGGVSIVGNQPQHF	TGCAGTGCTAGAGGGGGGGTGAGTATCGTTGGCAATCAGCCCCAGCATTTT	TRBV20-1	NA	many	TRBJ1-5
CASSPRGLLFF	TGTGCCAGCAGCCCCCGTGGGCTGCTGTTCTTC	TRBV7-2	NA	NA	TRBJ2-1
CASDRGSTEAFF	TGTGCCAGCGACAGGGGATCCACTGAAGCTTTCTTT	TRBV6-2/TRBV6-3	TRBD1	many	TRBJ1-1
CASSLLVGNTEAFF	TGTGCCAGCAGCTTACTGGTCGGGAACACTGAAGCTTTCTTT	TRBV7-2	NA	NA	TRBJ1-1
CASSLDRAGWDEAFF	TGTGCCAGCAGTTTAGACCGGGCAGGGTGGGATGAAGCTTTCTTT	TRBV12-3/TRBV12-4	NA	NA	TRBJ1-1